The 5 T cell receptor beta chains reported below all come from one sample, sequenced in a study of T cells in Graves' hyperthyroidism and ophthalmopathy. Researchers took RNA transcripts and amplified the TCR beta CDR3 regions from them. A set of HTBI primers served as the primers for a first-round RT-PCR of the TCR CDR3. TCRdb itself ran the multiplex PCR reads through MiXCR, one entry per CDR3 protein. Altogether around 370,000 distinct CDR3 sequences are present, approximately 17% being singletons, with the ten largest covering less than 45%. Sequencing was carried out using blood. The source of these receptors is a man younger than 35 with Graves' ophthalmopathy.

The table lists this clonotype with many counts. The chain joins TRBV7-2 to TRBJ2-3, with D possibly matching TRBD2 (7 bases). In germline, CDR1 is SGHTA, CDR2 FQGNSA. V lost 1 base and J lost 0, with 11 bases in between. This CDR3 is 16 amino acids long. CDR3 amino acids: CASSLVAGASTDTQYF. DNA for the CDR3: TGTGCCAGCAGCTTAGTGGCGGGGGCGAGCACAGATACGCAGTATTTT. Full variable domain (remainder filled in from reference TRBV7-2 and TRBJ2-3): GAGVSQSPSNKVTEKGKDVELRCDPISGHTALYWYRQSLGQGLEFLIYFQGNSAPDKSGLPSDRFSAERTGGSVSTLTIQRTQQEDSAVYLCASSLVAGASTDTQYFGPGTRLTVL.

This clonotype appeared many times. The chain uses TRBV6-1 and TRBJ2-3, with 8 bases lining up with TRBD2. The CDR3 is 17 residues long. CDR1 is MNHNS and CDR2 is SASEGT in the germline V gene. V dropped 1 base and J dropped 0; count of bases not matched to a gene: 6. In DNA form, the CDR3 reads TGTGCCAGCAGTGAAGTCCTACTAGCGGCTAGCACAGATACGCAGTATTTT. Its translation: CASSEVLLAASTDTQYF.

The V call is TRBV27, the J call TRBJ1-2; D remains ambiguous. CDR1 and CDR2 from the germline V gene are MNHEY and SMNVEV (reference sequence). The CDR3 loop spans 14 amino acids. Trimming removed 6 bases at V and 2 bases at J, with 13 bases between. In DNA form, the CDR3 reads TGTGCCAGCAGCAGCTCTCTGCTAAACTATGGCTACACCTTC. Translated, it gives CASSSSLLNYGYTF.

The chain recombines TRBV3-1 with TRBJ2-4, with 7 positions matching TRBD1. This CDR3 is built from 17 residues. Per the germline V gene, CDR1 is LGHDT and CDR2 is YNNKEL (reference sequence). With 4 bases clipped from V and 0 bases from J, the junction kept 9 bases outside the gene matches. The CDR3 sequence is CASSPIQRGRAKNIQYF. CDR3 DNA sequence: TGTGCCAGCAGCCCGATTCAGAGGGGGCGAGCCAAAAACATTCAGTACTTC.

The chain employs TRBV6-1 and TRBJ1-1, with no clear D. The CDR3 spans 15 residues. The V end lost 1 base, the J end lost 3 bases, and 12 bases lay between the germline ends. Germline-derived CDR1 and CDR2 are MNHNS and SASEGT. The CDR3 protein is CASSEVTDYYTEAFF. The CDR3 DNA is TGTGCCAGCAGTGAAGTTACAGACTATTACACTGAAGCTTTCTTT.